The source of this TCR beta chain is a study of technical replicates of blood from several donors. Method: immunoSEQ multiplex PCR; TCRdb's copy keeps in-frame clones and lacks some. The sample comprises 60,000 to 75,000 clones, about 87% of which are singletons, and 5.2% rests with the top ten. Looked up from germline, CDR1 is MNHEY and CDR2 is SMNVEV (reference sequence). V lost 1 base and J 6 bases, leaving 12 bases between the germline ends. CDR3 length equals 14 residues. The chain couples TRBV27 to TRBJ1-2; maybe TRBD1 (5 bases). Sample: PBMCs. This TCR derives from a human donor in good health. Some clones in this sample may be carry-over from other donors' samples. CDR3 sequence: CASSLFRGVDGYTF. The CDR3 nucleotides are TGTGCCAGCAGTTTATTTCGGGGGGTGGATGGCTACACCTTC.